This T cell receptor (beta chain) appears in the sequencing data of a study of cytomegalovirus exposure and HLA in healthy donors. Study results and caveats: Many donors carried some public TCRs, although rarity characterized most TCR sequences. Clonal expansion, a later analysis showed, was greater in HLA-associated TCR beta chains than in equally common others.

Between the trimmed V and J ends, which lost 3 bases and 5 bases, there was a span of 10 bases. Germline CDR1 is MDHEN and CDR2 is SYDVKM. The CDR3 is 14 amino acids. Details on this clone: What it binds is unknown.

The PCR made use of 60 Vbeta and 13 Jbeta primers. Sequenced by immunoSEQ multiplex PCR; TCRdb stores in-frame clones only, minus some. This sample yields approximately 200,000 clones, of which roughly 84% are seen a single time; 1.3% belongs to the top ten. In nominal health when sampled, donors likely had unrecorded immune exposures nonetheless. The chain links TRBV28 to TRBJ1-4; D may be TRBD1 (6 bases). The sequence came from a human donor in good health. Sequenced input: PBMCs. The CDR3 DNA reads TGTGCCAGCAGTTTGTTCGGACAGAATGAAAAACTGTTTTTT. As protein: CASSLFGQNEKLFF. The full variable domain, its missing parts supplied by reference TRBV28 and TRBJ1-4, is DVKVTQSSRYLVKRTGEKVFLECVQDMDHENMFWYRQDPGLGLRLIYFSYDVKMKEKGDIPEGYSVSREKKERFSLILESASTNQTSMYLCASSLFGQNEKLFFGSGTQLSVL.